The 2 T cell receptor beta chains reported below all come from one sample, sequenced in a study of regulatory T cells in long-lasting Graves disease. Sequencing libraries for TCR beta were prepared with iRepertoire HTBI primers and Arm-PCR of CDR3 regions. MiXCR, applied by TCRdb to the multiplex PCR reads, yields one record per CDR3 protein. Altogether 310,000 or so distinct CDR3 sequences are present, about 20% being singletons, with the ten largest covering less than 30%. The time point is: persistent/refractory GD, antithyroid drugs over 5 years with positive TRAb. Researchers made the TCR library from RNA that was extracted from PBMCs. The sample here was peripheral blood mononuclear cells (PBMCs), taken when the disease was refractory, from a patient treated with antithyroid drugs. These receptors originate from a female donor with Graves disease.

This clonotype was picked up many times. CDR3 in DNA: TGTGCCAGCTCGAGTTTTGGAGCCTACGAGCAGTACTTC. It specifies CASSSFGAYEQYF. The chain employs TRBV6-1 and TRBJ2-7; D call uncertain. Germline V lookup: CDR1 MNHNS, CDR2 SASEGT. The V gene lost 8 bases and the J gene lost 2 bases, with 13 bases spanning the gap. The CDR3 length is 13 residues.

This clonotype occurred many times. The genes are TRBV12-3 or TRBV12-4 and TRBJ1-1; weak D call: TRBD1 (6 bases). CDR3 length: 11 amino acids. The V and J ends lost 6 bases and 8 bases respectively, with 10 bases between them. As DNA, the CDR3 is TGTGCCAGCAGCGCGGACAGAGAAGCTTTCTTT. Translating gives CASSADREAFF.